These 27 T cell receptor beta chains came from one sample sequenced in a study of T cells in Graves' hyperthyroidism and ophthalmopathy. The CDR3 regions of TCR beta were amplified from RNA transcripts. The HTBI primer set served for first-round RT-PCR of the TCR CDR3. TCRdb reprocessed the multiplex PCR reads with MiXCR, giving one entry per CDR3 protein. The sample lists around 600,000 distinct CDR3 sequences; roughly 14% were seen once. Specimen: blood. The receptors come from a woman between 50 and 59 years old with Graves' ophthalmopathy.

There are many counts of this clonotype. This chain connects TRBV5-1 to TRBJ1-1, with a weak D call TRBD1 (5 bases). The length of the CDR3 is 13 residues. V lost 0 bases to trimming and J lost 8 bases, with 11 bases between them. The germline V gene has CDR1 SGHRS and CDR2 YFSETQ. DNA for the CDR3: TGCGCCAGCAGCTTGGCTGGAGACAGAGAAGCTTTCTTT. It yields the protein CASSLAGDREAFF.

CDR3 DNA: TGTGCCAGCCGCTCGAAGAACACCGGGGAGCTGTTTTTT. As protein: CASRSKNTGELFF. The chain joins TRBV6-2 or TRBV6-3 to TRBJ2-2; D gene uncertain. Trimming pared 8 bases from V and 1 base from J, leaving 8 bases between. The CDR3 sequence is 13 residues long. The germline V gene has CDR1 MNHEY and CDR2 SVGEGT.

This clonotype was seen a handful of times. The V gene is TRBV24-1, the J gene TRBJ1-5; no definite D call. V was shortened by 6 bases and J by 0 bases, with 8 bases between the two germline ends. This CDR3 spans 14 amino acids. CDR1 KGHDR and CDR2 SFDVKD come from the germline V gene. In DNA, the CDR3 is TGTGCCACCAGTTTCAGTTCTAGCAATCAGCCCCAGCATTTT. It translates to CATSFSSSNQPQHF.

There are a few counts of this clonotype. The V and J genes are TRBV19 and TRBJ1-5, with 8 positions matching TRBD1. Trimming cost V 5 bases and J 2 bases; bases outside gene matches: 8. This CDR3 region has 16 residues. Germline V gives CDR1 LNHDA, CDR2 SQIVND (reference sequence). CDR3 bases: TGTGCCAGTAGTGCAAAACAGGGGGTGGGCAATCAGCCCCAGCATTTT. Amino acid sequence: CASSAKQGVGNQPQHF.

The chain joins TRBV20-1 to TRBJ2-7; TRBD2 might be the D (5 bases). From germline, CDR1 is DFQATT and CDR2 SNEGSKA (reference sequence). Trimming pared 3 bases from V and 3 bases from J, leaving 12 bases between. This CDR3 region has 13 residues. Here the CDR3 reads CSASLPSSYEQYF. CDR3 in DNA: TGCAGTGCTAGTCTCCCTAGCAGCTACGAGCAGTACTTC.

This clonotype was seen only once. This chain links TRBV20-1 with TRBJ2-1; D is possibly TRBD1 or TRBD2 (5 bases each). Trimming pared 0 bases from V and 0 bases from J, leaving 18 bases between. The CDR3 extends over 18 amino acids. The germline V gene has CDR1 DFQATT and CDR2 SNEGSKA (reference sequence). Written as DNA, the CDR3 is TGCAGTGCTAGAGATCGGGGCAGGGACCACCTCTCCTACAATGAGCAGTTCTTC. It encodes CSARDRGRDHLSYNEQFF.

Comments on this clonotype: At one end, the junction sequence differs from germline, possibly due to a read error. Here the CDR3 reads CASRKSVTSNQLQHF. The CDR3 nucleotides read TGTGCCAGCAGAAAATCAGTGACTAGCAATCAGCTCCAGCATTTT. V gene TRBV6-1 combines with J gene TRBJ1-5; D gene uncertain. Germline CDR1 is MNHNS and CDR2 is SASEGT. The CDR3 runs 15 residues.

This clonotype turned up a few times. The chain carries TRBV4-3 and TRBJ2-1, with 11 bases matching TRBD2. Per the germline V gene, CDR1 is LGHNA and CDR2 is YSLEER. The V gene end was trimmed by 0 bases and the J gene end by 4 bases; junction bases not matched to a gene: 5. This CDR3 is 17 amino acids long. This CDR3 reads CASSQDMTSGTYNEQFF. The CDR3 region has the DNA TGCGCCAGCAGCCAAGACATGACTAGCGGGACATACAATGAGCAGTTCTTC.

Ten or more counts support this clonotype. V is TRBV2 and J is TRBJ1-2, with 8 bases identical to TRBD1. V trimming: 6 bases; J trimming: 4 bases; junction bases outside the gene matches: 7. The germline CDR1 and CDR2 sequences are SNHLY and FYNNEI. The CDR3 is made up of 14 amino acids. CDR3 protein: CASRETGVFYGYTF. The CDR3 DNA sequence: TGTGCCAGCAGAGAGACAGGGGTTTTCTATGGCTACACCTTC.

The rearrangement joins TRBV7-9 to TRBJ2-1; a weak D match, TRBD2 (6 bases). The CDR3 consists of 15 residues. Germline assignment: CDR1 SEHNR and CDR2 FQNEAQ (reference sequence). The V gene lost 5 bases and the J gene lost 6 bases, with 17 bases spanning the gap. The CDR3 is CASSQRARGSNEQFF. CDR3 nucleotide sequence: TGTGCCAGCAGCCAGCGGGCTAGAGGGTCCAATGAGCAGTTCTTC.

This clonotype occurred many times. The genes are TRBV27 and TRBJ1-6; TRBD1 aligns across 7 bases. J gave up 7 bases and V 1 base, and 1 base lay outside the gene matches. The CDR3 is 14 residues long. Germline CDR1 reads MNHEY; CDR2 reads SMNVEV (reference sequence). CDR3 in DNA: TGTGCCAGCAGTTTATTACAGGGGAATTCACCCCTCCACTTT. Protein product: CASSLLQGNSPLHF.

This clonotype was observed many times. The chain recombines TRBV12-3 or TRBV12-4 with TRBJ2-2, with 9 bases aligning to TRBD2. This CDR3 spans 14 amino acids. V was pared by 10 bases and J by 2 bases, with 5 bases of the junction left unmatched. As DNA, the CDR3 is TGTGCCACCCGACTAGCGGCAAACACCGGGGAGCTGTTTTTT. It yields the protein CATRLAANTGELFF.

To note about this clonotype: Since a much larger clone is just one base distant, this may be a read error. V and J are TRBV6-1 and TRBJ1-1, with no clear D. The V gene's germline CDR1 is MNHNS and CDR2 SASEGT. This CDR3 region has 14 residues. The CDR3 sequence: CASGEDMEEAQAFF. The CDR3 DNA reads TGTGCCAGCGGTGAAGACATGGAAGAGGCTCAAGCTTTCTTT.

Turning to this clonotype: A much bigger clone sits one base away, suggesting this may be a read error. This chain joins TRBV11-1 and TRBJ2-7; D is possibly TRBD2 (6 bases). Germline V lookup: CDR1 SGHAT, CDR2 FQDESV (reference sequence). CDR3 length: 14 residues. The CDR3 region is CASSLRGDSYEQNF. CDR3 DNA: TGTGCCAGCAGCTTACGCGGGGACTCCTACGAGCAGAACTTC.

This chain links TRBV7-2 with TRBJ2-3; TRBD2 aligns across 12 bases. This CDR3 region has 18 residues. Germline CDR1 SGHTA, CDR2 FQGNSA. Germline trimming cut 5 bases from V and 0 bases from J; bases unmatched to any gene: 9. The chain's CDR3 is CASSPSGRALRSTDTQYF. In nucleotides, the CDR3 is TGTGCCAGCAGCCCTAGCGGGAGGGCCCTCCGAAGCACAGATACGCAGTATTTT.

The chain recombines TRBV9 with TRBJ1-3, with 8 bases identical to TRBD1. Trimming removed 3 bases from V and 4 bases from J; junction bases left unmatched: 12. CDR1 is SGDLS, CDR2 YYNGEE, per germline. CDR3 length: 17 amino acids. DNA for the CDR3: TGTGCCAGCAGCGCCCTCAATTTCCCAGGGGGCGGAAACACCATATATTTT. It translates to CASSALNFPGGGNTIYF. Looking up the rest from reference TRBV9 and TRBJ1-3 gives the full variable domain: DSGVTQTPKHLITATGQRVTLRCSPRSGDLSVYWYQQSLDQGLQFLIQYYNGEERAKGNILERFSAQQFPDLHSELNLSSLELGDSALYFCASSALNFPGGGNTIYFGEGSWLTVV.

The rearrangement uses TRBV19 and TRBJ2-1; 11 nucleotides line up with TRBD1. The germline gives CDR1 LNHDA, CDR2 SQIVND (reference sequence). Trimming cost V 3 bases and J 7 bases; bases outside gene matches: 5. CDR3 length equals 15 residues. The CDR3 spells CASSIGQGASNEQFF. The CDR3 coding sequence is TGTGCCAGTAGTATTGGACAGGGGGCGTCTAATGAGCAGTTCTTC.

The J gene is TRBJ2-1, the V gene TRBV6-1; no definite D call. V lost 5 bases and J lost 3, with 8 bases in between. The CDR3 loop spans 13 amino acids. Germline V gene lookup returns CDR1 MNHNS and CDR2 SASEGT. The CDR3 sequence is CASSTPGYNEQFF. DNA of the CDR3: TGTGCCAGCAGTACTCCAGGCTACAATGAGCAGTTCTTC.

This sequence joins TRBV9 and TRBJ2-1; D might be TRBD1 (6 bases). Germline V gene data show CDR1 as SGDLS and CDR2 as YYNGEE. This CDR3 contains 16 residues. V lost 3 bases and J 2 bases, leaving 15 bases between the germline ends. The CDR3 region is CASSGDSGQPYNEQFF. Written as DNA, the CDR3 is TGTGCCAGCAGCGGAGATTCGGGACAACCCTACAATGAGCAGTTCTTC.

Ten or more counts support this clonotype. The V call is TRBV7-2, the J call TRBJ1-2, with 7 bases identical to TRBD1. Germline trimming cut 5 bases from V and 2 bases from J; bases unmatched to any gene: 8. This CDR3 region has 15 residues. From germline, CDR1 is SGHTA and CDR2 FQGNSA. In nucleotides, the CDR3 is TGTGCCAGCAGCCCGACCCCGGGACAGAACTATGGCTACACCTTC. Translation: CASSPTPGQNYGYTF.

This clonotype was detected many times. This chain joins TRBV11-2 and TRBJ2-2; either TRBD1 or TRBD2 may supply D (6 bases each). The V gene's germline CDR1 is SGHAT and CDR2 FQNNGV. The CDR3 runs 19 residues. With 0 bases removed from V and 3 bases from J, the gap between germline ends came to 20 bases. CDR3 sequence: CASSLDGDVAGGDTGELFF. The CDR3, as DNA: TGTGCCAGCAGCTTAGACGGAGACGTGGCCGGGGGCGACACCGGGGAGCTGTTTTTT.

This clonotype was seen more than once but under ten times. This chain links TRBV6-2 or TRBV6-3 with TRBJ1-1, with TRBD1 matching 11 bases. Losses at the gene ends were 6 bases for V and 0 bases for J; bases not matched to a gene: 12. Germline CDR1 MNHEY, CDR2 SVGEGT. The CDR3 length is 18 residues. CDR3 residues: CASRRVGQGASLNTEAFF. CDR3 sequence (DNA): TGTGCCAGCAGGAGAGTCGGACAGGGGGCTAGCTTGAACACTGAAGCTTTCTTT.

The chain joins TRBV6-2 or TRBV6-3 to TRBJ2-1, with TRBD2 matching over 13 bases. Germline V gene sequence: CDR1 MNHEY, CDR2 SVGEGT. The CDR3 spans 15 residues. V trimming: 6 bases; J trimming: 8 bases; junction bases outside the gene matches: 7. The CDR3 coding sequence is TGTGCCAGCAGGGAAACTAGCGGGAGGGGGGATGAGCAGTTCTTC. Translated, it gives CASRETSGRGDEQFF.

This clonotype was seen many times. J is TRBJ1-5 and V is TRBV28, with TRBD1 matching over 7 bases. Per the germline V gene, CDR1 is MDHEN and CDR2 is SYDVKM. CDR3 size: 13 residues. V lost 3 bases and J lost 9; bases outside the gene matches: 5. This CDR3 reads CASSFRGPRPQHF. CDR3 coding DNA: TGTGCCAGCAGTTTTAGGGGGCCCAGGCCCCAGCATTTT.

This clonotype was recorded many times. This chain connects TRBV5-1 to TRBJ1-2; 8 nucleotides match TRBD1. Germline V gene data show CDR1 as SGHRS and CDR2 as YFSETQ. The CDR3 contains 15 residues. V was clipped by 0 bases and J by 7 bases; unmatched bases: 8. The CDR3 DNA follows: TGCGCCAGCAGCTTGGATGCAGGGGGCGCTTCTGGCTACACCTTC. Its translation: CASSLDAGGASGYTF.

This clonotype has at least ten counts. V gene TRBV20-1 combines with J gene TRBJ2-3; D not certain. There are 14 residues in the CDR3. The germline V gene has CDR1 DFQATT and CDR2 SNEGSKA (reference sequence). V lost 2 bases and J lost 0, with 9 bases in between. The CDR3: CSARLVTSTDTQYF. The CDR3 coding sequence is TGCAGTGCTAGACTAGTAACTAGCACAGATACGCAGTATTTT.

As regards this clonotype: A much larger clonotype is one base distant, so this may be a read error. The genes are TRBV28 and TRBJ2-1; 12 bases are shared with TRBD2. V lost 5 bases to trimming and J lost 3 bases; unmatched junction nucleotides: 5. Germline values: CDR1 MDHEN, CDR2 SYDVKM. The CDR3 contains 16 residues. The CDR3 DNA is TGTGCCAGCAGTGGGACTAGCGGGCCCTACTACAATGAGCAGTTCTTC. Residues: CASSGTSGPYYNEQFF. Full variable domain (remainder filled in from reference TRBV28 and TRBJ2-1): DVKVTQSSRYLVKRTGEKVFLECVQDMDHENMFWYRQDPGLGLRLIYFSYDVKMKEKGDIPEGYSVSREKKERFSLILESASTNQTSMYLCASSGTSGPYYNEQFFGPGTRLTVL.